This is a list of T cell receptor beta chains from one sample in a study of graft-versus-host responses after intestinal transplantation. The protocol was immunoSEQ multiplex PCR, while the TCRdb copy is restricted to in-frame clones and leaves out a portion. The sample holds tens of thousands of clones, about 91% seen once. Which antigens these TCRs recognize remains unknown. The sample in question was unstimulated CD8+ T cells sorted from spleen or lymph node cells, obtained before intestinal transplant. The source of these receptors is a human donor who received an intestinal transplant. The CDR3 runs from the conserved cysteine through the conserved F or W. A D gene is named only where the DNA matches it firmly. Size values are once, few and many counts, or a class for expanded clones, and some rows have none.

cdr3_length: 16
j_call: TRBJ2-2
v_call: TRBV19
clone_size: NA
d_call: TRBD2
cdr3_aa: CASSIKASGSPGELFF
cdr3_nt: TGTGCCAGTAGTATTAAGGCTAGCGGGAGTCCCGGGGAGCTGTTTTTT

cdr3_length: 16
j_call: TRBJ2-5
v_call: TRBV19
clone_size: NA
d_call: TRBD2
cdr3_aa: CASSIGAASGKETQYF
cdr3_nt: TGTGCCAGTAGTATTGGTGCGGCTAGCGGTAAAGAGACCCAGTACTTC

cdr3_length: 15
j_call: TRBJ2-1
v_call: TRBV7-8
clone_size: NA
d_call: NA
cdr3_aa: CASSLGTASYNEQFF
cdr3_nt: TGTGCCAGCAGCTTAGGGACAGCCTCCTACAATGAGCAGTTCTTC

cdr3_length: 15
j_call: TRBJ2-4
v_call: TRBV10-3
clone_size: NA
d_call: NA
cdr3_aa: CAISDPDRKKNIQYF
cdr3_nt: TGTGCCATTTCCGACCCCGACAGGAAAAAAAACATTCAGTACTTC

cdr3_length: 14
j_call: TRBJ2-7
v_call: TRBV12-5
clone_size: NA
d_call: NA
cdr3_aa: CASGSLGLTYEQYF
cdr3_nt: TGTGCTAGTGGTTCCCTGGGACTGACCTACGAGCAGTACTTC

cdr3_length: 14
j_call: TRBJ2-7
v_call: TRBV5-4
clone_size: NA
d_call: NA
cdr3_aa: CASSLELNSYEQYF
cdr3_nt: TGTGCCAGCAGCCTAGAACTAAATTCCTACGAGCAGTACTTC

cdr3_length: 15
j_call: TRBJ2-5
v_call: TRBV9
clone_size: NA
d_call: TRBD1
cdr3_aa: CASSPDRGKGETQYF
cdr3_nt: TGTGCCAGCAGTCCGGACAGGGGGAAAGGAGAGACCCAGTACTTC

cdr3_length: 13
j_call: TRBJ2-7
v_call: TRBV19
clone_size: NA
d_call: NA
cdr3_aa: CASSPSVSYEQYF
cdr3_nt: TGTGCCAGTAGTCCTTCAGTTTCCTACGAGCAGTACTTC

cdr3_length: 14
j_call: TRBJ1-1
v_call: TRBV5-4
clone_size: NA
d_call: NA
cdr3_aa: CASSPRTANTEAFF
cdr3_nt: TGTGCCAGCAGCCCTAGGACAGCGAACACTGAAGCTTTCTTT

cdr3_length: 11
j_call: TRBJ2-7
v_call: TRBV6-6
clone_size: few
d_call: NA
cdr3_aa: CASSYRYEQYF
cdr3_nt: TGTGCCAGCAGTTACCGCTACGAGCAGTACTTC

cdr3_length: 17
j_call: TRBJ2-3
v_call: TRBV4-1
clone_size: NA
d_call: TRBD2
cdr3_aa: CASSPRVERGGTDTQYF
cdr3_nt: TGCGCCAGCAGCCCCCGGGTGGAGCGGGGCGGGACAGATACGCAGTATTTT

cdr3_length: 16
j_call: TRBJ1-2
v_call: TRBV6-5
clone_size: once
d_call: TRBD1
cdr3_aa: CASSFFRTGTNYGYTF
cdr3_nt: TGTGCCAGCAGTTTTTTCAGGACAGGAACTAACTATGGCTACACCTTC

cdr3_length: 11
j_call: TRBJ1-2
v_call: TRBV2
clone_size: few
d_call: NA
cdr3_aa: CASSESGGYTF
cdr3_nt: TGTGCCAGCAGTGAATCGGGTGGCTACACCTTC

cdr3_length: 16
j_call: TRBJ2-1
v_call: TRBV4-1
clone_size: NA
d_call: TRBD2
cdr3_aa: CASSHQTSGRGNEQFF
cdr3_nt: TGCGCCAGCAGCCATCAGACTAGCGGGAGAGGCAATGAGCAGTTCTTC

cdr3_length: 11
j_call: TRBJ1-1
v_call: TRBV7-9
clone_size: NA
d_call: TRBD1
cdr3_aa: CASRLGGEAFF
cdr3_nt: TGTGCCAGCAGGTTAGGGGGCGAAGCTTTCTTT

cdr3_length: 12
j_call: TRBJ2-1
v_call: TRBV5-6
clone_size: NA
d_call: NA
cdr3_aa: CASSWVGGEQFF
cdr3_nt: TGTGCCAGCAGCTGGGTTGGGGGGGAGCAGTTCTTC

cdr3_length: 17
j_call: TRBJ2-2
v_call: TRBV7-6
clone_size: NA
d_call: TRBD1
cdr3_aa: CASSPEGDRGVTGELFF
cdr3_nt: TGTGCCAGCAGCCCAGAAGGGGACAGGGGAGTCACCGGGGAGCTGTTTTTT

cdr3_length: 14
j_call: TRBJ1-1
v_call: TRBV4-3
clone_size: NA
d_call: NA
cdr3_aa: CASSQDAGMTEAFF
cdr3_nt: TGCGCCAGCAGCCAAGATGCGGGGATGACTGAAGCTTTCTTT

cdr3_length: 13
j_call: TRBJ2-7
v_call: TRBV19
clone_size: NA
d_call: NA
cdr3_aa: CASSKQGSDEQYF
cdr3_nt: TGTGCCAGTTCTAAACAGGGATCGGACGAGCAGTACTTC

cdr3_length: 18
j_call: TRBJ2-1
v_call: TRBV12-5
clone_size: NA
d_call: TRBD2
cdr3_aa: CASGLTTGGLAGQNEQFF
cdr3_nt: TGTGCTAGTGGTTTGACGACGGGCGGACTAGCGGGACAGAATGAGCAGTTCTTC

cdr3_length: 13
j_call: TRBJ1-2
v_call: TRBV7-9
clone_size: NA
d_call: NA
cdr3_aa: CASSLAGDSGYTF
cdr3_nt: TGTGCCAGCAGCTTAGCCGGGGACTCTGGCTACACCTTC

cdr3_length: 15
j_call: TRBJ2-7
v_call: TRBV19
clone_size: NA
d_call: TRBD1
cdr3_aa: CASSTQPGQGTEQYF
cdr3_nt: TGTGCCAGTAGTACACAGCCGGGACAGGGCACCGAGCAGTACTTC

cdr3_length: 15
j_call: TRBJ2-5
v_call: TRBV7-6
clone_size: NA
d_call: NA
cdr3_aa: CASSHVGGVQETQYF
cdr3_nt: TGTGCCAGCAGCCATGTAGGGGGAGTCCAAGAGACCCAGTACTTC

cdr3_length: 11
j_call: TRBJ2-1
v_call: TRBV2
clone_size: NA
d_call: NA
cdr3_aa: CASSDGAREFF
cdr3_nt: TGTGCCAGCAGTGATGGCGCCCGGGAGTTCTTC

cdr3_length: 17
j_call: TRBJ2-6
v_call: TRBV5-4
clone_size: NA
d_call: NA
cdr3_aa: CASSLSGLSSGANVLTF
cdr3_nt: TGTGCCAGCAGCTTAAGTGGACTAAGCTCTGGGGCCAACGTCCTGACTTTC

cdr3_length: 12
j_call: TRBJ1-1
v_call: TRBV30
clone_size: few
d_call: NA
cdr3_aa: CAWDRYYTEAFF
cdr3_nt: TGTGCCTGGGACAGGTATTACACTGAAGCTTTCTTT

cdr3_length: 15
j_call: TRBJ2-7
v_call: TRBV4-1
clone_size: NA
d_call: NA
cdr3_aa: CASSQVDGMYYEQYF
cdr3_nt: TGCGCCAGCAGCCAAGTGGACGGGATGTACTACGAGCAGTACTTC

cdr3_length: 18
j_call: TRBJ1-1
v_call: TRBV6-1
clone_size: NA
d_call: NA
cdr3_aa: CASSEALLADFLNTEAFF
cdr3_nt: TGTGCCAGCAGTGAAGCGCTTCTAGCGGACTTTCTTAACACTGAAGCTTTCTTT

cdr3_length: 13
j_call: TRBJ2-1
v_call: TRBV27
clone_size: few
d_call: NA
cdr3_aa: CASSTLSRDEQFF
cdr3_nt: TGTGCCAGCAGTACTCTTAGCAGGGATGAGCAGTTCTTC

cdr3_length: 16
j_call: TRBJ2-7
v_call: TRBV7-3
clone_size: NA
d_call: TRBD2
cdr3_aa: CASSPRTSDLSYEQYF
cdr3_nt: TGTGCCAGCAGCCCAAGGACTAGCGACCTCTCCTACGAGCAGTACTTC

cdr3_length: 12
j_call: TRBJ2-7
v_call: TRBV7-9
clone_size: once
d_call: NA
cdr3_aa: CASSFGPWEQYF
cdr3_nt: TGTGCCAGCAGCTTTGGCCCTTGGGAGCAGTACTTC

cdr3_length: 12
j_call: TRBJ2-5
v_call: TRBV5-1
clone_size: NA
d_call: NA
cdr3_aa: CASRGRKETQYF
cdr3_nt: TGCGCCAGCAGAGGCAGGAAAGAGACCCAGTACTTC

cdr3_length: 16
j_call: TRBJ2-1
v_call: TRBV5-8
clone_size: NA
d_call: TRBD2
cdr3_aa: CASSSGTSGREWEQFF
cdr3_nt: TGTGCCAGCAGCTCCGGGACTAGCGGGAGGGAGTGGGAGCAGTTCTTC

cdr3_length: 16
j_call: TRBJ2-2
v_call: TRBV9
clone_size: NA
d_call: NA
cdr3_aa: CASSVGTLANTGELFF
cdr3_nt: TGTGCCAGCAGCGTGGGGACACTCGCGAACACCGGGGAGCTGTTTTTT